Listed below are T cell receptor beta chains from one sample, sequenced in a study of blood T cell repertoires in COVID-19. Profiled with immunoSEQ multiplex PCR; TCRdb holds only in-frame clones, not every one. This sample has some 260,000 clones, with around nine tenths found just once. Sequencing input: peripheral blood. The receptors were sampled from a woman between 40 and 55 years old who had recovered from COVID-19. CDR3s include the opening cysteine and the closing phenylalanine or tryptophan. Each record gives: J gene, CDR3 length, D gene, clone size, V gene, CDR3 DNA, CDR3 protein. A D gene is named only where the DNA matches it firmly. Clone size, where shown, is once, few, many, or a class for clones that have expanded.

j_call: TRBJ1-5; cdr3_length: 16; d_call: TRBD1; clone_size: .; v_call: TRBV19; cdr3_nt: TGTGCCAGCAACAGAGGACAGGTTACAAGCAATCAGCCCCAGCATTTT; cdr3_aa: CASNRGQVTSNQPQHF
j_call: TRBJ1-2; cdr3_length: 13; d_call: TRBD1; clone_size: .; v_call: TRBV18; cdr3_nt: TGTGCCAGCTCACCCCAGGGGGCTGATGGCTACACCTTC; cdr3_aa: CASSPQGADGYTF
j_call: TRBJ2-5; cdr3_length: 19; d_call: TRBD2; clone_size: few; v_call: TRBV3-1/TRBV3-2; cdr3_nt: TGTGCCAGCAGCCCAGTTCCCTCCCCAAGCGGGGGGGCCTGGGAGACCCAGTACTTC; cdr3_aa: CASSPVPSPSGGAWETQYF
j_call: TRBJ2-5; cdr3_length: 15; d_call: .; clone_size: .; v_call: TRBV19; cdr3_nt: TGTGCCAGTAGTAACAGGGCCTCTCGACGGGAGACCCAGTACTTC; cdr3_aa: CASSNRASRRETQYF
j_call: TRBJ2-1; cdr3_length: 15; d_call: .; clone_size: once; v_call: TRBV7-8; cdr3_nt: TGTGCCAGCAGCTCTTTCCCTATGACAAAGGATGAGCAGTTCTTC; cdr3_aa: CASSSFPMTKDEQFF
j_call: TRBJ2-4; cdr3_length: 19; d_call: TRBD1; clone_size: .; v_call: TRBV18; cdr3_nt: TGTGCCAGCTCACCCAGGACAGGACTCGATCCCCTGGCCAAAAACATTCAGTACTTC; cdr3_aa: CASSPRTGLDPLAKNIQYF
j_call: TRBJ2-7; cdr3_length: 14; d_call: .; clone_size: once; v_call: TRBV27; cdr3_nt: TGTGCCAGCAGTTTCAGGCAGGGCACCTACGAGCAGTACTTC; cdr3_aa: CASSFRQGTYEQYF
j_call: TRBJ1-6; cdr3_length: 14; d_call: TRBD1; clone_size: .; v_call: TRBV11-3; cdr3_nt: TGTGCCAGCAGCTCCCGGGACAGGGTCTCACCCCTCCACTTT; cdr3_aa: CASSSRDRVSPLHF
j_call: TRBJ2-2; cdr3_length: 16; d_call: TRBD2; clone_size: .; v_call: TRBV11-2; cdr3_nt: TGTGCCAGCAGCCCGACTAGCGGGGGGCGCACCGGGGAGCTGTTTTTT; cdr3_aa: CASSPTSGGRTGELFF
j_call: TRBJ1-5; cdr3_length: 15; d_call: .; clone_size: .; v_call: TRBV7-8; cdr3_nt: TGTGCCAGCAGCCTCCTCGACAGGCCTAATCAGCCCCAGCATTTT; cdr3_aa: CASSLLDRPNQPQHF
j_call: TRBJ2-7; cdr3_length: 16; d_call: .; clone_size: .; v_call: TRBV5-8; cdr3_nt: TGTGCCAGCAGCTTGGAACAAGCGATAGTAGTCCACGAGCAGTACTTC; cdr3_aa: CASSLEQAIVVHEQYF
j_call: TRBJ2-1; cdr3_length: 18; d_call: TRBD2; clone_size: .; v_call: TRBV9; cdr3_nt: TGTGCCAGCAGCCCGGGACTAGCGGGAGGGCCCTCCTACAATGAGCAGTTCTTC; cdr3_aa: CASSPGLAGGPSYNEQFF
j_call: TRBJ2-1; cdr3_length: 16; d_call: .; clone_size: .; v_call: TRBV11-3; cdr3_nt: TGTGCCAGCAGCTTGGACACTAAGCGGGCCATTAATGAGCAGTTCTTC; cdr3_aa: CASSLDTKRAINEQFF
j_call: TRBJ1-2; cdr3_length: 15; d_call: .; clone_size: .; v_call: TRBV28; cdr3_nt: TGTGCCAGCAGTTCTCGCGACGGGGCTAACTATGGCTACACCTTC; cdr3_aa: CASSSRDGANYGYTF
j_call: TRBJ2-1; cdr3_length: 13; d_call: .; clone_size: .; v_call: TRBV6-5; cdr3_nt: TGTGCCAGCAGTTTTAGGAGGAGGAATGAGCAGTTCTTC; cdr3_aa: CASSFRRRNEQFF
j_call: TRBJ1-2; cdr3_length: 15; d_call: .; clone_size: once; v_call: TRBV27; cdr3_nt: TGTGCCAGCACACGTCAGGGAAACGGCAACTATGGCTACACCTTC; cdr3_aa: CASTRQGNGNYGYTF
j_call: TRBJ2-7; cdr3_length: 11; d_call: .; clone_size: .; v_call: TRBV30; cdr3_nt: TGTGCCTGCGGGATGCCCTACGAGCAGTACTTC; cdr3_aa: CACGMPYEQYF
j_call: TRBJ2-4; cdr3_length: 12; d_call: TRBD2; clone_size: .; v_call: TRBV6-6; cdr3_nt: TGTGCCAGCAGTTACAGCGGGGGAATCCAGTACTTC; cdr3_aa: CASSYSGGIQYF
j_call: TRBJ2-3; cdr3_length: 15; d_call: .; clone_size: .; v_call: TRBV15; cdr3_nt: TGTGCCACCAGCAGGAAGACAACTTCCACAGATACGCAGTATTTT; cdr3_aa: CATSRKTTSTDTQYF
j_call: TRBJ1-4; cdr3_length: 15; d_call: TRBD1; clone_size: .; v_call: TRBV7-8; cdr3_nt: TGTGCCAGCACCCTGGGGACAGGGGTGGGTGAAAAACTGTTTTTT; cdr3_aa: CASTLGTGVGEKLFF
j_call: TRBJ1-2; cdr3_length: 13; d_call: TRBD1; clone_size: once; v_call: TRBV7-9; cdr3_nt: TGTGCCAGCAGCCGAACAGGGGTGGGCGGCTACACCTTC; cdr3_aa: CASSRTGVGGYTF
j_call: TRBJ1-3; cdr3_length: 14; d_call: .; clone_size: once; v_call: TRBV19; cdr3_nt: TGTGCCAGTAGTATGCAGGGGACTGGAAACACCATATATTTT; cdr3_aa: CASSMQGTGNTIYF
j_call: TRBJ1-6; cdr3_length: 15; d_call: TRBD1; clone_size: few; v_call: TRBV19; cdr3_nt: TGTGCCAGTAGTATAGTGGGACAGGGGAATTCACCCCTCCACTTT; cdr3_aa: CASSIVGQGNSPLHF
j_call: TRBJ2-3; cdr3_length: 15; d_call: TRBD1; clone_size: .; v_call: TRBV6-1; cdr3_nt: TGTGCCAGCAGTGAAAACAGGGGAGTGCCAGATACGCAGTATTTT; cdr3_aa: CASSENRGVPDTQYF
j_call: TRBJ2-1; cdr3_length: 15; d_call: TRBD1; clone_size: .; v_call: TRBV15; cdr3_nt: TGTGCCACCAGCAGGACAGGGTTGGGGTACAATGAGCAGTTCTTC; cdr3_aa: CATSRTGLGYNEQFF
j_call: TRBJ2-7; cdr3_length: 14; d_call: .; clone_size: .; v_call: TRBV6-5; cdr3_nt: TGTGCCATCTCGCAGGACTTCTCCCGCTTAGAGCAGTACTTC; cdr3_aa: CAISQDFSRLEQYF
j_call: TRBJ2-1; cdr3_length: 14; d_call: .; clone_size: once; v_call: TRBV5-1; cdr3_nt: TGCGCCAGCAGCGGGGCGCCAGGTACAATTGAGCAGTTCTTC; cdr3_aa: CASSGAPGTIEQFF
j_call: TRBJ1-2; cdr3_length: 14; d_call: TRBD1; clone_size: .; v_call: TRBV25-1; cdr3_nt: TGTGCCAGCAGTGATAACAGGGGAAGCTATGGCTACACCTTC; cdr3_aa: CASSDNRGSYGYTF
j_call: TRBJ2-1; cdr3_length: 12; d_call: .; clone_size: .; v_call: TRBV30; cdr3_nt: TGTGCCTGCTACACAGGAAGCTATGAGCAGTTCTTC; cdr3_aa: CACYTGSYEQFF
j_call: TRBJ2-1; cdr3_length: 16; d_call: TRBD2; clone_size: .; v_call: TRBV6-1; cdr3_nt: TGTGCCAGCAGTGAATTTGGACTAGCGGATTACAATGAGCAGTTCTTC; cdr3_aa: CASSEFGLADYNEQFF
j_call: TRBJ2-3; cdr3_length: 16; d_call: TRBD2; clone_size: .; v_call: TRBV27; cdr3_nt: TGTGCCAGCAGTCCCACTAGCGGCCGTCGGGACTATACGCAGTATTTT; cdr3_aa: CASSPTSGRRDYTQYF
j_call: TRBJ2-1; cdr3_length: 15; d_call: TRBD2; clone_size: .; v_call: TRBV18; cdr3_nt: TGTGCCAGCTCACCGGCTCGGGGGGGCCCAAGTGAGCAGTTCTTC; cdr3_aa: CASSPARGGPSEQFF
j_call: TRBJ2-7; cdr3_length: 14; d_call: .; clone_size: once; v_call: TRBV19; cdr3_nt: TGTGCCAGTAGTATAAGCCTCCTCGGGGACGAGCAGTACTTC; cdr3_aa: CASSISLLGDEQYF
j_call: TRBJ2-7; cdr3_length: 13; d_call: .; clone_size: .; v_call: TRBV7-9; cdr3_nt: TGTGCCACCTCACAGTCCCTTGGATACGAGCAGTACTTC; cdr3_aa: CATSQSLGYEQYF
j_call: TRBJ1-3; cdr3_length: 12; d_call: .; clone_size: .; v_call: TRBV28; cdr3_nt: TGTGCCAGCAGGGAGTCTGGAAACACCATATATTTT; cdr3_aa: CASRESGNTIYF
j_call: TRBJ2-1; cdr3_length: 17; d_call: TRBD2; clone_size: .; v_call: TRBV7-9; cdr3_nt: TGTGCCAGCAGCTTATGGGCGGGACTAGCGGGATACAATGAGCAGTTCTTC; cdr3_aa: CASSLWAGLAGYNEQFF
j_call: TRBJ1-2; cdr3_length: 13; d_call: .; clone_size: .; v_call: TRBV7-2; cdr3_nt: TGTGCCAGCAGCTTCGAAAGAGGCTATGGCTACACCTTC; cdr3_aa: CASSFERGYGYTF
j_call: TRBJ1-5; cdr3_length: 14; d_call: .; clone_size: .; v_call: TRBV19; cdr3_nt: TGTGCCAGTAGTTTGGAGGGTAGCAATCAGCCCCAGCATTTT; cdr3_aa: CASSLEGSNQPQHF
j_call: TRBJ2-7; cdr3_length: 14; d_call: TRBD1; clone_size: .; v_call: TRBV11-2; cdr3_nt: TGTGCCAGCAGCTTTCTCCGGGACAGTGGCGAGCAGTACTTC; cdr3_aa: CASSFLRDSGEQYF
j_call: TRBJ2-7; cdr3_length: 13; d_call: .; clone_size: once; v_call: TRBV4-2; cdr3_nt: TGTGCCAGCAGCCAAGGACTGTCCTACGAGCAGTACTTC; cdr3_aa: CASSQGLSYEQYF
j_call: TRBJ2-3; cdr3_length: 14; d_call: TRBD2; clone_size: .; v_call: TRBV15; cdr3_nt: TGTGCCACCAGCCGCCGGGACTATTCAGATACGCAGTATTTT; cdr3_aa: CATSRRDYSDTQYF
j_call: TRBJ2-5; cdr3_length: 17; d_call: TRBD2; clone_size: .; v_call: TRBV6-6; cdr3_nt: TGTGCCAGCAGTCTTCAGACTAGCGGGGGGAGTGGAGAGACCCAGTACTTC; cdr3_aa: CASSLQTSGGSGETQYF
j_call: TRBJ2-1; cdr3_length: 12; d_call: .; clone_size: few; v_call: TRBV12-3/TRBV12-4; cdr3_nt: TGTGCCAGCAGCCGCAGGGGCTATGAGCAGTTCTTC; cdr3_aa: CASSRRGYEQFF
j_call: TRBJ2-1; cdr3_length: 17; d_call: TRBD1; clone_size: few; v_call: TRBV4-2; cdr3_nt: TGTGCCAGCAGCCAAGAGAGACAGGGCAGCTCCTACAATGAGCAGTTCTTC; cdr3_aa: CASSQERQGSSYNEQFF
j_call: TRBJ2-7; cdr3_length: 20; d_call: TRBD2; clone_size: .; v_call: TRBV4-2; cdr3_nt: TGTGCCAGCAGCCAAGGGCCAATCTTAGCGGGGGGCCTTAGCTCCTACGAGCAGTACTTC; cdr3_aa: CASSQGPILAGGLSSYEQYF
j_call: TRBJ1-2; cdr3_length: 15; d_call: .; clone_size: .; v_call: TRBV5-4; cdr3_nt: TGTGCCAGCAGCTTGGACGGTTTGCCGGGTTATGGCTACACCTTC; cdr3_aa: CASSLDGLPGYGYTF
j_call: TRBJ1-2; cdr3_length: 15; d_call: TRBD1; clone_size: .; v_call: TRBV6-4; cdr3_nt: TGTGCCAGCAGTCCCCTCCAGGGGGAAATATCGGGCTACACCTTC; cdr3_aa: CASSPLQGEISGYTF
j_call: TRBJ1-2; cdr3_length: 14; d_call: .; clone_size: few; v_call: TRBV4-2; cdr3_nt: TGTGCCAGCAGCCAAGATCTGGGGGCTCGGGGCTACACCTTC; cdr3_aa: CASSQDLGARGYTF
j_call: TRBJ1-5; cdr3_length: 17; d_call: .; clone_size: .; v_call: TRBV5-1; cdr3_nt: TGCGCCAGCAGCGGAGCGATCGGACAGTACGAGGATAAGCCCCAGCATTTT; cdr3_aa: CASSGAIGQYEDKPQHF
j_call: TRBJ2-7; cdr3_length: 18; d_call: TRBD2; clone_size: .; v_call: TRBV28; cdr3_nt: TGTGCCAGCAGTTTAGTGTCTAGCGGGAAAGAAATCTCCTACGAGCAGTACTTC; cdr3_aa: CASSLVSSGKEISYEQYF
j_call: TRBJ2-3; cdr3_length: 18; d_call: TRBD2; clone_size: once; v_call: TRBV19; cdr3_nt: TGTGCCAGTAGTATACCCCCGGGGCGGGGGGGCCTCGCAGATACGCAGTATTTT; cdr3_aa: CASSIPPGRGGLADTQYF
j_call: TRBJ2-3; cdr3_length: 17; d_call: .; clone_size: .; v_call: TRBV4-3; cdr3_nt: TGCGCCAGCAGCCAAGATGCACAGAGCGGTAGCACAGATACGCAGTATTTT; cdr3_aa: CASSQDAQSGSTDTQYF
j_call: TRBJ1-2; cdr3_length: 14; d_call: .; clone_size: .; v_call: TRBV19; cdr3_nt: TGTGCCAGTAGTATCCGGCAGGGGAACTATGGCTACACCTTC; cdr3_aa: CASSIRQGNYGYTF
j_call: TRBJ1-5; cdr3_length: 12; d_call: .; clone_size: .; v_call: TRBV19; cdr3_nt: TGTGCCAGTAGTACACACAGACAGCCCCAGCATTTT; cdr3_aa: CASSTHRQPQHF
j_call: TRBJ2-6; cdr3_length: 17; d_call: .; clone_size: .; v_call: TRBV15; cdr3_nt: TGTGCCACCAGCAGCGCCAGGGTCCTAAAGGGGGCCAACGTCCTGACTTTC; cdr3_aa: CATSSARVLKGANVLTF
j_call: TRBJ1-5; cdr3_length: 13; d_call: .; clone_size: .; v_call: TRBV18; cdr3_nt: TGTGCCAGCTCACCACAGGACTTGGTGCCCCAGCATTTT; cdr3_aa: CASSPQDLVPQHF
j_call: TRBJ1-3; cdr3_length: 15; d_call: TRBD1; clone_size: .; v_call: TRBV7-2; cdr3_nt: TGTGCCAGCAGCTTAGGGTCAGGGGGTGGAAACACCATATATTTT; cdr3_aa: CASSLGSGGGNTIYF
j_call: TRBJ2-2; cdr3_length: 17; d_call: TRBD1; clone_size: .; v_call: TRBV19; cdr3_nt: TGTGCCAGTAGTAGCGCCCTCGGGACAGGGAGCTCCGGGGAGCTGTTTTTT; cdr3_aa: CASSSALGTGSSGELFF
j_call: TRBJ2-7; cdr3_length: 18; d_call: TRBD1; clone_size: .; v_call: TRBV4-1; cdr3_nt: TGCGCCAGCAGCCAGGCTTTGACCACGGGACAGGTGGCCTACGAGCAGTACTTC; cdr3_aa: CASSQALTTGQVAYEQYF
j_call: TRBJ1-6; cdr3_length: 17; d_call: .; clone_size: .; v_call: TRBV7-2; cdr3_nt: TGTGCCAGCAGCTTATATGGTGGGGGGAGCCTCCGTTCACCCCTCCACTTT; cdr3_aa: CASSLYGGGSLRSPLHF